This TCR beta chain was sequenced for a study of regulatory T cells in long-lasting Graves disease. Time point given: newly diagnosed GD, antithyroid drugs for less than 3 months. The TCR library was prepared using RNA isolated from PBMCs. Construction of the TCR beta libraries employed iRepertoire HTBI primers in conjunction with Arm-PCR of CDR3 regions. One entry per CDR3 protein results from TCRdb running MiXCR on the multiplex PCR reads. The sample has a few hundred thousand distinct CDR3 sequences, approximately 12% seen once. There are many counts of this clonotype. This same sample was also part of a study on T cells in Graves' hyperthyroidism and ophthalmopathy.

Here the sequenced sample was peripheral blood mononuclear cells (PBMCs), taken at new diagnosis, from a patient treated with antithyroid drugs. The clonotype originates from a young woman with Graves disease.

DNA for the CDR3: TGTGCCAGCAGCCATGAACGGCGGGAGGGACGAGGCACTGAAGCTTTCTTT. Its translation is CASSHERREGRGTEAFF. The chain employs TRBV5-8 and TRBJ1-1, with D maybe TRBD1 (5 bases). The CDR3 has 17 residues. The ends were cut back, 4 bases at V and 4 bases at J, with 23 bases in the middle. Germline V lookup: CDR1 SGHTS, CDR2 YDEGEE. Complete variable domain (other parts from reference TRBV5-8 and TRBJ1-1): EAGVTQSPTHLIKTRGQQATLRCSPISGHTSVYWYQQALGLGLQFLLWYDEGEERNRGNFPPRFSGRQFPNYSSELNVNALELEDSALYLCASSHERREGRGTEAFFGQGTRLTVV.